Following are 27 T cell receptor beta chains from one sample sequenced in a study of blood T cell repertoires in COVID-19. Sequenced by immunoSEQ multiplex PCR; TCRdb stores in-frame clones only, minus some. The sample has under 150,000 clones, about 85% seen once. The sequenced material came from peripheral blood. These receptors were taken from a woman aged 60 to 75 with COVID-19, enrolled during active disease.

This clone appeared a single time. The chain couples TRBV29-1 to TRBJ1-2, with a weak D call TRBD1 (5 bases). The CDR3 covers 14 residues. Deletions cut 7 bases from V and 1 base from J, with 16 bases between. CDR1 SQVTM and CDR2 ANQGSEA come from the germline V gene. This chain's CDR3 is CSALDGGYNYGYTF. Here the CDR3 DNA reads TGCAGCGCCTTGGACGGGGGTTATAACTATGGCTACACCTTC.

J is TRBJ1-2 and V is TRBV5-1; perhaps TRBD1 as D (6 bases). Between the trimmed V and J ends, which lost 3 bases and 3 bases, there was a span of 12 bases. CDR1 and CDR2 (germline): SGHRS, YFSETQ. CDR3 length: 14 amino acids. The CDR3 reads CASSSEGGDYGYTF. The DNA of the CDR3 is TGCGCCAGCAGCTCTGAAGGGGGGGACTATGGCTACACCTTC.

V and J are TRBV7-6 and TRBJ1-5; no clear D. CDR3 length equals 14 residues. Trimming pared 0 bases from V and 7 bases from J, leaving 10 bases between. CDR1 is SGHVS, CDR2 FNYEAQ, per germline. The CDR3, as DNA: TGTGCCAGCAGCTTAGCGGGTGTGGGCCAGCCCCAGCATTTT. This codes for CASSLAGVGQPQHF.

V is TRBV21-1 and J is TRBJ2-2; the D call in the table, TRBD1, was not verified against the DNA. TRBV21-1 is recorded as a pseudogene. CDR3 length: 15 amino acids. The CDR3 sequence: CASSKGNRNTGELFF. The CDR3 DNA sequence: TGTGCCAGCAGCAAAGGTAACAGAAACACCGGGGAGCTGTTTTTT.

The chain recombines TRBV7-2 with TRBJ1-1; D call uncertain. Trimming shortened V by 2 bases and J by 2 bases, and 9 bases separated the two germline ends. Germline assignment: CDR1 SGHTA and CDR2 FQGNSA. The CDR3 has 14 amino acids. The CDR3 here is CASSLSIVNTEAFF. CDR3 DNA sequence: TGTGCCAGCAGCTTATCTATCGTAAACACTGAAGCTTTCTTT.

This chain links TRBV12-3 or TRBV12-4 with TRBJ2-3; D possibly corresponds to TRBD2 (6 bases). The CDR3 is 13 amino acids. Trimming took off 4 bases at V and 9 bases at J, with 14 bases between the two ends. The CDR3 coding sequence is TGTGCCAGCAGTTGGGACTTGATTACGACGCAGTATTTT. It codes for CASSWDLITTQYF.

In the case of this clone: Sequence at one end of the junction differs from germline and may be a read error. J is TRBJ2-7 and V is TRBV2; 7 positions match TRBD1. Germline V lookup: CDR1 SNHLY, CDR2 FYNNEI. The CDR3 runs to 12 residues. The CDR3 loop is CASTRTRDRKHF. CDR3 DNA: TGTGCCAGCACTAGAACCCGGGACAGAAAGCACTTC.

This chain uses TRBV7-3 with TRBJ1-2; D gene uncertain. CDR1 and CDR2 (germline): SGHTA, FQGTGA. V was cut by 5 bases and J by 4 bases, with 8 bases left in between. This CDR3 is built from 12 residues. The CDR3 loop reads CASSQTGYGYTF. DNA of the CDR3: TGTGCCAGCAGCCAGACGGGCTATGGCTACACCTTC. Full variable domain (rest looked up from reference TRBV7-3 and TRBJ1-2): GAGVSQTPSNKVTEKGKYVELRCDPISGHTALYWYRQSLGQGPEFLIYFQGTGAADDSGLPNDRFFAVRPEGSVSTLKIQRTERGDSAVYLCASSQTGYGYTFGSGTRLTVV.

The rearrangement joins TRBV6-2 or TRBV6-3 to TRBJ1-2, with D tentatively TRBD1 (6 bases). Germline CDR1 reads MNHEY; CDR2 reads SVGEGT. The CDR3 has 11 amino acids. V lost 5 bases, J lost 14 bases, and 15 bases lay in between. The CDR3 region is CASSQYRDYTF. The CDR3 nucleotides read TGTGCCAGCAGTCAATACAGGGACTATACCTTC.

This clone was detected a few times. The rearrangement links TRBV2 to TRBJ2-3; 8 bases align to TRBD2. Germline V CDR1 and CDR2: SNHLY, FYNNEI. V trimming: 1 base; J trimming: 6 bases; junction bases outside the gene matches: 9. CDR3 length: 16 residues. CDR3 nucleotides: TGTGCCAGCAGTGAAGATCTGGCGGGGGGTAGGGATACGCAGTATTTT. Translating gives CASSEDLAGGRDTQYF.

CDR3 amino acids: CASRRPGTASGNTIYF. The CDR3 DNA reads as TGTGCCAGTAGACGACCCGGGACAGCCTCTGGAAACACCATATATTTT. The genes are TRBV19 and TRBJ1-3, with 7 positions matching TRBD1. The CDR3 totals 16 residues. CDR1 LNHDA and CDR2 SQIVND come from the germline V gene (reference sequence). Trimming removed 6 bases from V and 0 bases from J; junction bases left unmatched: 8.

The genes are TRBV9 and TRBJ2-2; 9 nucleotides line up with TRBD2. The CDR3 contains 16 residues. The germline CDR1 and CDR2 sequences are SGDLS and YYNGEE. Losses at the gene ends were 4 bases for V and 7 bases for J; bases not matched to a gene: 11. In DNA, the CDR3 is TGTGCCAGCAGCCCACAAGCGGGGGGCGCCGGCGGGGAGCTGTTTTTT. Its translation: CASSPQAGGAGGELFF.

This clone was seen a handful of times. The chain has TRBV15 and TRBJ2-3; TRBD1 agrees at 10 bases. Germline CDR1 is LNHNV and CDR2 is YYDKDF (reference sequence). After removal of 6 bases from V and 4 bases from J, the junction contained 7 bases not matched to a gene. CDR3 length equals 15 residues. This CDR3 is CATSIDRGRPDTQYF. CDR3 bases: TGTGCCACCAGTATAGACAGGGGGCGACCAGATACGCAGTATTTT.

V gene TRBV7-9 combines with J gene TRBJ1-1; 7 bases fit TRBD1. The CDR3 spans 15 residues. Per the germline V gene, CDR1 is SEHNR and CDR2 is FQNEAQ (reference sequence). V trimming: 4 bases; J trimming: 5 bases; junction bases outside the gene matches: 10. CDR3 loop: CASSYIFAGGTEAFF. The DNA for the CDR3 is TGTGCCAGCAGCTATATTTTCGCAGGGGGAACTGAAGCTTTCTTT.

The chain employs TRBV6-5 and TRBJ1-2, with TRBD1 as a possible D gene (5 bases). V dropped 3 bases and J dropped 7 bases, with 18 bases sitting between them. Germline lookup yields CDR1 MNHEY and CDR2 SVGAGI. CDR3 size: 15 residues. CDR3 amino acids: CASSYGGGREGGYTF. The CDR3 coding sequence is TGTGCCAGCAGTTATGGGGGAGGTCGAGAGGGTGGCTACACCTTC.

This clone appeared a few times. CDR3 in DNA: TGTGCCAGCAGTTTACGGTCTGGTGAGCAGTTCTTC. Protein: CASSLRSGEQFF. The genes are TRBV7-9 and TRBJ2-1; D remains unclear. The CDR3 totals 12 residues. The V gene lost 6 bases and the J gene lost 9 bases, with 12 bases spanning the gap. Looked up from germline, CDR1 is SEHNR and CDR2 is FQNEAQ (reference sequence).

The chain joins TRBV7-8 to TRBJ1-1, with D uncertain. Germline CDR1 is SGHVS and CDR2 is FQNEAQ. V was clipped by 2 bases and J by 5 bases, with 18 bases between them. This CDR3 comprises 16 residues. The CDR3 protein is CASSLTGSGVRTEAFF. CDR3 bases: TGTGCCAGCAGCTTAACCGGGTCGGGTGTAAGGACTGAAGCTTTCTTT.

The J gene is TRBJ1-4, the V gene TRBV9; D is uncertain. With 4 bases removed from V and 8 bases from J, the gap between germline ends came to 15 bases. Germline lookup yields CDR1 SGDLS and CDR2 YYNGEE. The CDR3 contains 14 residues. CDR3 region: CASSPGNLFEKLFF. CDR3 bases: TGTGCCAGCAGCCCAGGCAACCTGTTCGAAAAACTGTTTTTT.

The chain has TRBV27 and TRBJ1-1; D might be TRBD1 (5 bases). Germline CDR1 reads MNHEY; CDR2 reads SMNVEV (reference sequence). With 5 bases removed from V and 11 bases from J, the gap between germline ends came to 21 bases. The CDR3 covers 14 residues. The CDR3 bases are TGTGCCAGCAGTCCGAACCCGACAGCCGGCCGTGCTTTCTTT. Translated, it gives CASSPNPTAGRAFF.

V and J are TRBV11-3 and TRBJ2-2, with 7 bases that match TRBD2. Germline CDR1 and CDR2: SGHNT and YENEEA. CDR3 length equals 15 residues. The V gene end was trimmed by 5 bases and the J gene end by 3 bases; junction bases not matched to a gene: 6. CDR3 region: CASSQGGAHTGELFF. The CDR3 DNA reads TGTGCCAGCAGCCAGGGAGGGGCGCACACCGGGGAGCTGTTTTTT.

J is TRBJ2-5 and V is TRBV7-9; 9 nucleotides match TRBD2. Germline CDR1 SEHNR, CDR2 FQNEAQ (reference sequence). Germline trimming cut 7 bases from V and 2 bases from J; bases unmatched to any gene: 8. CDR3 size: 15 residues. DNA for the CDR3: TGTGCCAGCATTATAGCGGGGGCCTCGCAAGAGACCCAGTACTTC. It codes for CASIIAGASQETQYF. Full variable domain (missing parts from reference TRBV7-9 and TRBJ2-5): DTGVSQNPRHKITKRGQNVTFRCDPISEHNRLYWYRQTLGQGPEFLTYFQNEAQLEKSRLLSDRFSAERPKGSFSTLEIQRTEQGDSAMYLCASIIAGASQETQYFGPGTRLLVL.

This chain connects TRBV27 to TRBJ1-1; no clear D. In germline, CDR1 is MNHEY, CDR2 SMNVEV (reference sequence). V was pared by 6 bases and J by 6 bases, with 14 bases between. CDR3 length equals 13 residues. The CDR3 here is CASSPGRVAEAFF. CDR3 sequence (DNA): TGTGCCAGCAGCCCTGGGAGGGTAGCTGAAGCTTTCTTT.

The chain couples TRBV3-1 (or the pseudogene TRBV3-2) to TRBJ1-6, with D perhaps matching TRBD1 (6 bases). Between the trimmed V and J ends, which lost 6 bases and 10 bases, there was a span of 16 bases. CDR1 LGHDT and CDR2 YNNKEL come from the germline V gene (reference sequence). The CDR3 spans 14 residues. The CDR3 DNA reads TGTGCCAGCAGACAGGGTTCCGGAGTCTCACCCCTCCACTTT. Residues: CASRQGSGVSPLHF.

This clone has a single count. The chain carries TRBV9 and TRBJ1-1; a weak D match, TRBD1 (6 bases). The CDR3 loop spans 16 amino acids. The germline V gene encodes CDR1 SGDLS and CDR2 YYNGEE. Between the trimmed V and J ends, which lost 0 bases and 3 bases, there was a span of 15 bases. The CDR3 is CASSVGWGRGDTEAFF. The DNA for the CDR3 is TGTGCCAGCAGCGTAGGGTGGGGGCGCGGCGACACTGAAGCTTTCTTT.

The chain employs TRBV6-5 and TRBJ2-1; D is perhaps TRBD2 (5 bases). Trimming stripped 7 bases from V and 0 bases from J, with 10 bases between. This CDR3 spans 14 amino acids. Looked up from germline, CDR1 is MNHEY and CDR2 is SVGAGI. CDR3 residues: CASNPGYSYNEQFF. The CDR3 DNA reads TGTGCCAGCAATCCGGGATACTCCTACAATGAGCAGTTCTTC.

The CDR3 bases are TGTGCCAGCAGTGAGACAGGGTGGGACACTGAAGCTTTCTTT. Its translation is CASSETGWDTEAFF. The rearrangement joins TRBV25-1 to TRBJ1-1; 7 nucleotides match TRBD1. The germline V gene has CDR1 MGHDK and CDR2 SYGVNS. The length of the CDR3 is 14 residues. The V and J ends lost 3 bases and 3 bases, in that order; junction bases with no gene match: 4.

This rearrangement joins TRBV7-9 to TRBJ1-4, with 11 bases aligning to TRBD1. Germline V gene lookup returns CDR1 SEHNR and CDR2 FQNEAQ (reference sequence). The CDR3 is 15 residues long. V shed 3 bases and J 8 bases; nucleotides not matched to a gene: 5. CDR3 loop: CASSFIRDRGEKLFF. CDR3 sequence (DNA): TGTGCCAGCAGCTTTATCCGGGACAGGGGGGAAAAACTGTTTTTT.